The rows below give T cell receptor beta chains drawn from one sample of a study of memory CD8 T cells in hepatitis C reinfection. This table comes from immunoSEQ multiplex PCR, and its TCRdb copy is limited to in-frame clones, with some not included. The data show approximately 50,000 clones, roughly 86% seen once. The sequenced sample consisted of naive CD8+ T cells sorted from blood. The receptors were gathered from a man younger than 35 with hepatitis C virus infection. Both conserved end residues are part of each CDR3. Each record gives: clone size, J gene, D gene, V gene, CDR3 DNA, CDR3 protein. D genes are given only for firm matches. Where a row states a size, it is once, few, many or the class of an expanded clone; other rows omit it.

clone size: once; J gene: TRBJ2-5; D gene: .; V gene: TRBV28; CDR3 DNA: TGTGCCAGCAGTTCGGGAGAGACCCAGTACTTC; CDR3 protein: CASSSGETQYF
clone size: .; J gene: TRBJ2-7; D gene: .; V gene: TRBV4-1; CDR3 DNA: TGCGCCAGCAGCCAAGAAGACAGGAGCTACGAGCAGTACTTC; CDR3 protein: CASSQEDRSYEQYF
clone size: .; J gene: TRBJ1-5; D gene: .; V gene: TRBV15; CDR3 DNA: TGTGCCACCAGCAGAGGATGGTCGGCAGAGGATCAGCCCCAGCATTTT; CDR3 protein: CATSRGWSAEDQPQHF
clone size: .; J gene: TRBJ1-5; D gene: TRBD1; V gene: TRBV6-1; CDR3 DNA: TGTGCCAGCAGTTGGACAGGGGCAAGGGATACGCAGCATTTT; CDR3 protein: CASSWTGARDTQHF
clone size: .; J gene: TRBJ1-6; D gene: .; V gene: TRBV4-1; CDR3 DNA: TGCGCCAGCAGCCGGACAGAGAATTCACCCCTCCACTTT; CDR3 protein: CASSRTENSPLHF
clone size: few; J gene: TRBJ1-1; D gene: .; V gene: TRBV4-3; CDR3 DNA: TGCGCCAGCAGCCAAGCGATCAGCGGGAACACTGAAGCTTTCTTT; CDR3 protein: CASSQAISGNTEAFF
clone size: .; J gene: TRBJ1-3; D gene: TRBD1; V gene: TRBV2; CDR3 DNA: TGTGCCAGCAGGATAGGGACAGACTCTGGAAACACCATATATTTT; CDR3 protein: CASRIGTDSGNTIYF
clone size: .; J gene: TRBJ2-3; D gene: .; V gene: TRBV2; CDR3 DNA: TGTGCCAGCAGCAGGGGCCTCGGGGAAGATACGCAGTATTTT; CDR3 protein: CASSRGLGEDTQYF
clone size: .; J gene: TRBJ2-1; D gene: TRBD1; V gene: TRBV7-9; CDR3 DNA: TGTGCCAGCAGCCCCGGACAGGGATACAATGAGCAGTTCTTC; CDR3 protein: CASSPGQGYNEQFF
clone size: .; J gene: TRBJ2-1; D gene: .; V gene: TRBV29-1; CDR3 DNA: TGCAGCGTTGACGTTAGCGGCGCCTACAATGAGCAGTTCTTC; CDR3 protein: CSVDVSGAYNEQFF
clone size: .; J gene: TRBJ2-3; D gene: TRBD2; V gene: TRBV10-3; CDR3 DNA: TGTGCCATCAGTGAACTAGCGGGGGGGCCGAGAGATACGCAGTATTTT; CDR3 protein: CAISELAGGPRDTQYF
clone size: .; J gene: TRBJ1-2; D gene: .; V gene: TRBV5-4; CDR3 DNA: TGTGCCAGCAGTTCAGGGACTAACTATGGCTACACCTTC; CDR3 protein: CASSSGTNYGYTF
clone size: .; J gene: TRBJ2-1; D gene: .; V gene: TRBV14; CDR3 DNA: TGTGCCAGCAGCCCCTACAGGGTAGCAGTCAATGAGCAGTTCTTC; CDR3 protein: CASSPYRVAVNEQFF
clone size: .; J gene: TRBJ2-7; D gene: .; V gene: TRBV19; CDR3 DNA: TGTGCCAGTAGTATCGGGGTCCCCTACGAGCAGTACTTC; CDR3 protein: CASSIGVPYEQYF
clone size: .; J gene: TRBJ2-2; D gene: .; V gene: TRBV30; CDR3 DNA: TGTGCCTCTGAACAGGGACCCGGGGAGCTGTTTTTT; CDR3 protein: CASEQGPGELFF
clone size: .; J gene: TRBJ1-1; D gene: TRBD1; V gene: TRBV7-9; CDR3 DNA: TGTGCCAGCAGCACCTGGACAGGCTTGAACACTGAAGCTTTCTTT; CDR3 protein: CASSTWTGLNTEAFF
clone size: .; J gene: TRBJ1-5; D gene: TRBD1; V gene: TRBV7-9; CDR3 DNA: TGTGCCAGCAGCTTAGGCAGGGGGCAGCCCCAGCATTTT; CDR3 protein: CASSLGRGQPQHF
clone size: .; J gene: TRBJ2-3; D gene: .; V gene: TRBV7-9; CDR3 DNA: TGTGCCAGCAGCACCTCGAGGACAGATCAGCGGGATACGCAGTATTTT; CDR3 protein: CASSTSRTDQRDTQYF
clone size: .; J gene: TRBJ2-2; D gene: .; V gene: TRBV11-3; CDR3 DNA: TGTGCCAGCAGCCCTCTTAGGGGCCAGACCGGGGAGCTGTTTTTT; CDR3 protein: CASSPLRGQTGELFF
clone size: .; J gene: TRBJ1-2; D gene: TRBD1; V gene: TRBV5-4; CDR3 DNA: TGTGCCAGCAGCTGGAGCTTGACAGGGGGCGAGGATGGCTACACCTTC; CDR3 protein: CASSWSLTGGEDGYTF
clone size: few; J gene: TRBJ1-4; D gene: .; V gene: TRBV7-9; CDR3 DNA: TGTGCCCTGGACCAAGGGGATGAAAAACTGTTTTTT; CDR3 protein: CALDQGDEKLFF
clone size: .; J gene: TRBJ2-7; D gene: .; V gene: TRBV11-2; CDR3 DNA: TGTGCCAGCAGCTTAGATTCGCTAGCCCCAGATACCCTATACGAGCAGTACTTC; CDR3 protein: CASSLDSLAPDTLYEQYF
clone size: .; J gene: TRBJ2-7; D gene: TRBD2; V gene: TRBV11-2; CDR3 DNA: TGTGCCAGCAGCTTAGGAGTAGGGCTAGCGGCCTACGAGCAGTACTTC; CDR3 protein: CASSLGVGLAAYEQYF
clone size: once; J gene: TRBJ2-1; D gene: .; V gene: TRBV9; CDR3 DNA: TGTGCCAGCAGCCCACTGGACAGTCTCATTGAGCAGTTCTTC; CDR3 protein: CASSPLDSLIEQFF
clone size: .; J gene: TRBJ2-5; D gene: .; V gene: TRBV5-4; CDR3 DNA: TGTGCCAGCAGCCTACAGGGTTCGGAGACCCAGTACTTC; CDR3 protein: CASSLQGSETQYF
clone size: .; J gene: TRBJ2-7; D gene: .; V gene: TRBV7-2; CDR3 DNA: TGTGCCAGCAGCTTACAAGCAGAGCAGTACTTC; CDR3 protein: CASSLQAEQYF
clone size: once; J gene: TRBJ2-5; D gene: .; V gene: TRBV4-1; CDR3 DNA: TGCGCCAGCAGCCAACATGACAGTAACTACGTAGAGCAGTACTTC; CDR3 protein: CASSQHDSNYVEQYF
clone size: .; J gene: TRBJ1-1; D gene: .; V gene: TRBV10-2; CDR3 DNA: TGCGCCAGTTCCCGGGCCACGTGGAGGGCTTTCTTT; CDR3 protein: CASSRATWRAFF
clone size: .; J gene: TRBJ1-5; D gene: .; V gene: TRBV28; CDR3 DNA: TGTGCCAGCAGTTTCCCCCCCCCGGGGTCCCGAGGCAGCAATCAGCCCCAGCATTTT; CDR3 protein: CASSFPPPGSRGSNQPQHF
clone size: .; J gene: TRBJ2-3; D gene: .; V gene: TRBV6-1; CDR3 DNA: TGTGCCAGCAGTGAACTGGAGCGGTTCACAGATACGCAGTATTTT; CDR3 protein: CASSELERFTDTQYF
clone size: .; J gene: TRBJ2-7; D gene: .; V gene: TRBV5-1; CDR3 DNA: TGCGCCAGCAGCTTTGGGCAGGGAAGGTACGAGCAGTACTTC; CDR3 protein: CASSFGQGRYEQYF
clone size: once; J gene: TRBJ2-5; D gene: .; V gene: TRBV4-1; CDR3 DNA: TGCGCCAGCAGCCAAGAACCCTTAGGCGGGGTAGAGCAAGAGACCCAGTACTTC; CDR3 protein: CASSQEPLGGVEQETQYF
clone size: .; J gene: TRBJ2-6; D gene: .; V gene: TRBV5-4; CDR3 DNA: TGTGCCAGCAGCTTTACCGGGGTCGGGGCCAACGTCCTGACTTTC; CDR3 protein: CASSFTGVGANVLTF
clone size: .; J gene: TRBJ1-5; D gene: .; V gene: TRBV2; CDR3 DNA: TGTGCCAGCAGCCCCAACCCCTGGGGAGGACGCAAGACCAATCAGCCCCAGCATTTT; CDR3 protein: CASSPNPWGGRKTNQPQHF
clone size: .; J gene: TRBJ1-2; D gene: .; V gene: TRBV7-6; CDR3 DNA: TGTGCCAGCAGCTTAGCCCCGGAAGGGGGTGGCTACACCTTC; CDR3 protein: CASSLAPEGGGYTF
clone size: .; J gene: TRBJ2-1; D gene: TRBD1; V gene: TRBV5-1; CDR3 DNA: TGCGCCAGCAGCACGGTGCCCTGGGACAGCTCCACCAATGAGCAGTTCTTC; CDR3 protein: CASSTVPWDSSTNEQFF
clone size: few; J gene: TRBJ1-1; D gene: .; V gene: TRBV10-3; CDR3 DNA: TGTGCCATCAGTGAAACAGGGATCCACACTGAAGCTTTCTTT; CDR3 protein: CAISETGIHTEAFF
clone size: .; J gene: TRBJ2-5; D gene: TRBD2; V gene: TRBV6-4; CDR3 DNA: TGTGCCAGCACCCTCCATCCGACTAGCGGGGGGGAGGGAGAGACCCAGTACTTC; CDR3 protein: CASTLHPTSGGEGETQYF
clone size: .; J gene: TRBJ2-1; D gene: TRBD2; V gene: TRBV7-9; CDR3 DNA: TGTGCCAGCAGCTTAGTAGCGGGGGGCTCCTACAATGAGCAGTTCTTC; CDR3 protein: CASSLVAGGSYNEQFF
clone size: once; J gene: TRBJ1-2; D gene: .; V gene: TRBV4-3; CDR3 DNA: TGCGCCAGCAGCCAAGCCCAGGGGTTCGGCTACACCTTC; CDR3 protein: CASSQAQGFGYTF
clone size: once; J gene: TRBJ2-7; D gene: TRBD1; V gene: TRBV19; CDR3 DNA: TGTGCCAGTAGCGGGACAGGGAGGCCCTACGAGCAGTACTTC; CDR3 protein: CASSGTGRPYEQYF
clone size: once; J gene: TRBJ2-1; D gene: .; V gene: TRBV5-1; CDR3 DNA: TGCGCCAGCAGCTTGATTGGCGGGGTCCCCTCGAGTGAGCAGTTCTTC; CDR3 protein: CASSLIGGVPSSEQFF
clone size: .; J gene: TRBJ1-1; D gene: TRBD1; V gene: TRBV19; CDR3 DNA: TGTGCCAGTAACGACCAACAAGACAGGGGTGGGAAGAACACTGAAGCTTTCTTT; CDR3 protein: CASNDQQDRGGKNTEAFF
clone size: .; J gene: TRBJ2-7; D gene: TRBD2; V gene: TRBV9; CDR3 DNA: TGTGCCAGCAGCCAGGAGGGGAGGGGACCAGACGAGCAGTACTTC; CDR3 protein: CASSQEGRGPDEQYF
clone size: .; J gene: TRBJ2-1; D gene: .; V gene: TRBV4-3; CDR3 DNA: TGCGCCAGCAGCCAAGATGTTGGTCTTCCCTCAGGCAATGAGCAGTTCTTC; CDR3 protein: CASSQDVGLPSGNEQFF
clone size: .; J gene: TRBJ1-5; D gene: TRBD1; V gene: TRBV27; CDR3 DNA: TGTGCCAGCAGTCGGACAGGGGCCAATCAGCCCCAGCATTTT; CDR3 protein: CASSRTGANQPQHF
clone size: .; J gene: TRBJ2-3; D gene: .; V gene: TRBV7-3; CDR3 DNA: TGTGCCAGCAGCCCCGAACCCGGGGGTTCAGGAGATACGCAGTATTTT; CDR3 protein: CASSPEPGGSGDTQYF
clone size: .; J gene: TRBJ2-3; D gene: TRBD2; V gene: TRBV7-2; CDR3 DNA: TGTGCCAGCAGCTTCGGACTAGCGGGGGGCTCTACAGATACGCAGTATTTT; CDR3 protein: CASSFGLAGGSTDTQYF